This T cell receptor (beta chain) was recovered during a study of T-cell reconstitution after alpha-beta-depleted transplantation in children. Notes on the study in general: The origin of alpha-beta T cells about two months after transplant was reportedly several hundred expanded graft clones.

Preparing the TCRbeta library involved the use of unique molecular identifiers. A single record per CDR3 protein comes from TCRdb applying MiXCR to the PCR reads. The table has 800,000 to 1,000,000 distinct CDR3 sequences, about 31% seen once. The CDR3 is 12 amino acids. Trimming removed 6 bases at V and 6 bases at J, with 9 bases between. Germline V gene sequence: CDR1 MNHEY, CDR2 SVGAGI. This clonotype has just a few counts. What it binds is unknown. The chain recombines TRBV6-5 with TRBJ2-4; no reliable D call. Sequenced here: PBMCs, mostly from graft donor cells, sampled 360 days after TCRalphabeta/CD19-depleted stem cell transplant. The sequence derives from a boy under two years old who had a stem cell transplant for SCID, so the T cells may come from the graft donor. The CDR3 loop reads CASRPDGNIQYF. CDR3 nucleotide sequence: TGTGCCAGCAGGCCGGACGGAAACATTCAGTACTTC.